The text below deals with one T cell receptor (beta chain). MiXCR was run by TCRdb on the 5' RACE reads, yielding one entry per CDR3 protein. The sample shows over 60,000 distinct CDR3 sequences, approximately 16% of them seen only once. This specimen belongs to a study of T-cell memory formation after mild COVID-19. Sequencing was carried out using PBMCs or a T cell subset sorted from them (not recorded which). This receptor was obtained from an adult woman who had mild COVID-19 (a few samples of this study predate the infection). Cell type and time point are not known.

The CDR3 coding sequence is TGTGCCAGCAGCTTAGTATCGCGGGGGGAGGATGGCTACACCTTC. This gives the protein CASSLVSRGEDGYTF. The V call is TRBV7-9, the J call TRBJ1-2, with D perhaps matching TRBD1 (5 bases). From germline, CDR1 is SEHNR and CDR2 FQNEAQ (reference sequence). V lost 1 base and J lost 6, with 15 bases in between. CDR3 size: 15 residues.